This T cell receptor beta chain was retrieved from a study of blood T cells in healthy people across ages. Background on the study: Per two T cells, template switching captured roughly one barcoded beta molecule. Study results and limitations: Researchers said unsorted PBMCs prevented a conclusive naive versus antigen-experienced comparison. Older individuals had lower TCR beta diversity per million T cells (the decline was roughly linear). Comparison with aged donors showed that long-lived donors had more naive CD4+ cells and higher diversity.

Through a sample-barcoded 5' primer and a J-beta primer mix, a second PCR was run for roughly 6 to 11 cycles. TCRdb reanalysed the 5' RACE reads using MiXCR and keeps one entry per CDR3 protein. The sample has about 780,000 distinct CDR3 sequences, around 45% seen once. As to this clonotype: The antigen remains undetermined.

The germline gives CDR1 MNHEY, CDR2 SVGEGT. The CDR3 has 16 amino acids. V gave up 1 base and J gave up 5 bases, with 18 bases separating them. The receptor was derived from a man at least 80 years old in good health. Sequences were obtained from blood. The chain couples TRBV6-2 or TRBV6-3 to TRBJ2-7; D is possibly TRBD1 or TRBD2 (6 bases each). This chain's CDR3 is CASSYFGGPRTDEQYF. The DNA for the CDR3 is TGTGCCAGCAGTTACTTCGGGGGCCCCAGAACCGACGAGCAGTACTTC.